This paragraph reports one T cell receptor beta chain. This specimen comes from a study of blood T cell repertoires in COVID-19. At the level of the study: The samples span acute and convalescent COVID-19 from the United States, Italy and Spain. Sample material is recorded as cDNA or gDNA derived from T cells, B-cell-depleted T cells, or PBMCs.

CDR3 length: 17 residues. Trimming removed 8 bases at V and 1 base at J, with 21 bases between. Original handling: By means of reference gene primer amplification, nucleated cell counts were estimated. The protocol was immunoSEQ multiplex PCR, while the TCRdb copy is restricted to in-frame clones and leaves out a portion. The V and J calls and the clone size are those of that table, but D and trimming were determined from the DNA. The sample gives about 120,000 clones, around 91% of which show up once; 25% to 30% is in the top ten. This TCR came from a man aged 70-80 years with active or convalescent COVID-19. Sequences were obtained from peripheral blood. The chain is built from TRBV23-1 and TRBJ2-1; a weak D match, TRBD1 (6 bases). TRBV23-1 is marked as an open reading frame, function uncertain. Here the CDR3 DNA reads TGCGCCAGCGGCCCTTGGACAGCTCGGGATTCCTACAATGAGCAGTTCTTC. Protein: CASGPWTARDSYNEQFF.